These 19 T cell receptor beta chains originate from one sample sequenced in a study of PD-1 blockade in classical Hodgkin lymphoma. Time point indicated: cycle 4 day 1 (C4D1), after 6 weeks of nivolumab. Every one of the patients relapsed after autologous stem cell transplantation (brentuximab vedotin exposure was variable). Repertoires were generated with immunoSEQ multiplex PCR, while TCRdb's copy carries only in-frame clones and drops some. The sample has under 130,000 clones; about nine tenths are singletons. Specimen: peripheral blood mononuclear cells (PBMCs), collected before the fourth cycle of nivolumab. The receptors shown here come from a human donor with classical Hodgkin lymphoma.

With respect to this clone: Other DNA sequences in this specimen translate into the identical CDR3. The chain recombines TRBV6-5 with TRBJ1-1, with D possibly TRBD1 on 6 matching bases. The V gene lost 6 bases and the J gene lost 3 bases, with 17 bases spanning the gap. Germline V gives CDR1 MNHEY, CDR2 SVGAGI. There are 15 residues in the CDR3. CDR3 sequence reads: CASSNPQGGDTEAFF. The CDR3 DNA reads TGTGCCAGCAGCAACCCTCAAGGGGGGGACACTGAAGCTTTCTTT.

This rearrangement joins TRBV30 to TRBJ2-1, with 8 bases that match TRBD2. The CDR3 consists of 14 residues. Germline-derived CDR1 and CDR2 are GTSNPN and SVGIG (reference sequence). Germline trimming cut 1 base from V and 10 bases from J; bases unmatched to any gene: 9. The CDR3 here is CAWSESGRLQEQFF. CDR3 DNA sequence: TGTGCCTGGAGTGAAAGCGGGAGACTTCAGGAGCAGTTCTTC.

The chain links TRBV9 to TRBJ1-2; 10 bases match TRBD1. This CDR3 spans 12 amino acids. Germline-derived CDR1 and CDR2 are SGDLS and YYNGEE. V shed 2 bases, J shed 9 bases, and the junction held 1 base outside the gene matches. This CDR3 is CASSVGQGSYTF. The CDR3 DNA follows: TGTGCCAGCAGCGTGGGACAGGGGAGCTACACCTTC. Variable domain in full (rest from reference TRBV9 and TRBJ1-2): DSGVTQTPKHLITATGQRVTLRCSPRSGDLSVYWYQQSLDQGLQFLIQYYNGEERAKGNILERFSAQQFPDLHSELNLSSLELGDSALYFCASSVGQGSYTFGSGTRLTVV.

V and J are TRBV28 and TRBJ2-3; a possible D gene is TRBD2 (6 bases). The V gene's germline CDR1 is MDHEN and CDR2 SYDVKM. V was shortened by 6 bases and J by 0 bases, with 19 bases between the two germline ends. This CDR3 contains 17 residues. The CDR3 here is CASRDPAGITSTDTQYF. As DNA, the CDR3 is TGTGCCAGCAGGGACCCAGCGGGTATAACTAGCACAGATACGCAGTATTTT.

The genes are TRBV4-1 and TRBJ2-5, with 15 bases that match TRBD2. The CDR3 sequence is 16 residues long. Germline-derived CDR1 and CDR2 are MGHRA and YSYEKL. V lost 3 bases and J lost 5; bases outside the gene matches: 4. The CDR3 sequence: CASSQTGTSGRETQYF. DNA for the CDR3: TGCGCCAGCAGCCAGACCGGGACTAGCGGGAGGGAGACCCAGTACTTC.

The V call is TRBV6-4, the J call TRBJ2-1; D is possibly TRBD1 (5 bases). The CDR3 is 16 amino acids. The germline CDR1 and CDR2 sequences are MRHNA and SNTAGT. With 0 bases removed from V and 10 bases from J, the gap between germline ends came to 19 bases. The CDR3 DNA reads as TGTGCCAGCAGTGACTCCGTGGGGCGAGGCCCAGGAGAGCAGTTCTTC. The encoded protein is CASSDSVGRGPGEQFF.

As DNA, the CDR3 is TGTGCCAGTAGTCTTAGCGGGAGGAACTCCTACAATGAGCAGTTCTTC. Its translation is CASSLSGRNSYNEQFF. The J gene is TRBJ2-1, the V gene TRBV19, with 10 positions matching TRBD2. The CDR3 spans 16 residues. V lost 5 bases and J lost 0; bases outside the gene matches: 4. Germline V gives CDR1 LNHDA, CDR2 SQIVND (reference sequence).

The genes are TRBV27 and TRBJ1-2; 9 positions match TRBD1. CDR3 length equals 15 residues. Germline V gives CDR1 MNHEY, CDR2 SMNVEV (reference sequence). The trim removed 5 bases at V and 6 bases at J, leaving 10 bases unmatched. The chain's CDR3 is CASSTGTGKGHGYTF. The CDR3 DNA reads TGTGCCAGCAGTACAGGGACAGGGAAGGGCCATGGCTACACCTTC.

The chain employs TRBV18 and TRBJ2-7; either TRBD1 or TRBD2 may fit D (6 bases each). The V gene's germline CDR1 is KGHSH and CDR2 LQKENI. Trimming stripped 4 bases from V and 4 bases from J, with 29 bases between. This CDR3 is 19 amino acids long. The CDR3 here is CASSLLLSVSQVGGYEQYF. The CDR3 nucleotides read TGTGCCAGCTCACTCTTGCTGTCAGTATCACAGGTAGGGGGGTACGAGCAGTACTTC.

This chain connects TRBV6-1 to TRBJ1-5; D uncertain. The germline CDR1 and CDR2 sequences are MNHNS and SASEGT. The V end lost 5 bases, the J end lost 0 bases, and 5 bases lay between the germline ends. The CDR3 totals 13 residues. Here the CDR3 reads CASSTDSNQPQHF. The CDR3 DNA reads as TGTGCCAGCAGTACAGATAGCAATCAGCCCCAGCATTTT.

The chain has TRBV30 and TRBJ2-3; 13 bases agree with TRBD2. The V segment lost 5 bases and the J segment 8 bases; nucleotides outside the gene matches: 4. Germline V gene data show CDR1 as GTSNPN and CDR2 as SVGIG (reference sequence). This CDR3 is 13 amino acids long. As DNA, the CDR3 is TGTGCCTGGGGACTAGCGGGAGTCAGTACGCAGTATTTT. This sequence encodes CAWGLAGVSTQYF.

Only one count was recorded for this clone. This chain joins TRBV10-1 and TRBJ2-4; the D is unclear. The germline V and J ends were trimmed by 2 bases and 0 bases, with 14 bases remaining between them. Germline CDR1 WNHNN, CDR2 SYGVQD (reference sequence). This CDR3 comprises 17 residues. The CDR3 coding sequence is TGCGCCAGCAGTGAGCAGGCTGATTTAGGAGCCAAAAACATTCAGTACTTC. This gives the protein CASSEQADLGAKNIQYF.

CDR3 residues: CASSKWWQGRTDTQYF. CDR3 DNA sequence: TGTGCCAGCAGCAAATGGTGGCAGGGCCGCACAGATACGCAGTATTTT. The V call is TRBV21-1, the J call TRBJ2-3; the table's D call TRBD1 went unverified against the DNA. TRBV21-1 represents a pseudogene. There are 16 residues in the CDR3.

The rearrangement joins TRBV19 to TRBJ2-7, with 10 positions matching TRBD1. J lost 6 bases, V lost 6 bases, and 5 bases had no gene match. This CDR3 has 13 amino acids. Germline V lookup: CDR1 LNHDA, CDR2 SQIVND (reference sequence). This CDR3 reads CASRRQGAIEQYF. CDR3 coding DNA: TGTGCCAGTAGGAGACAGGGGGCGATCGAGCAGTACTTC. Using reference TRBV19 and TRBJ2-7 for the parts outside the CDR3, the full variable domain is DGGITQSPKYLFRKEGQNVTLSCEQNLNHDAMYWYRQDPGQGLRLIYYSQIVNDFQKGDIAEGYSVSREKKESFPLTVTSAQKNPTAFYLCASRRQGAIEQYFGPGTRLTVT.

J is TRBJ1-3 and V is TRBV5-1, with D maybe TRBD1 (6 bases). The CDR3 extends over 12 amino acids. V dropped 8 bases and J dropped 3 bases, with 9 bases sitting between them. The germline V gene encodes CDR1 SGHRS and CDR2 YFSETQ. The CDR3 DNA reads as TGCGCCAGTTCAGGGGTTGGAAACACCATATATTTT. Amino acids: CASSGVGNTIYF.

This sequence joins TRBV6-1 and TRBJ2-1; D remains unclear. V was clipped by 8 bases and J by 7 bases, with 9 bases between them. CDR1 is MNHNS and CDR2 is SASEGT in the germline V gene. CDR3 length: 11 amino acids. The CDR3 is CASPRLNEQFF. CDR3 DNA sequence: TGTGCCAGCCCCCGGTTGAATGAGCAGTTCTTC.

The J gene is TRBJ1-1, the V gene TRBV2; D is possibly TRBD1 (5 bases). The CDR3 has 13 amino acids. The germline CDR1 and CDR2 sequences are SNHLY and FYNNEI. The ends were cut back, 1 base at V and 5 bases at J, with 8 bases in the middle. The CDR3 DNA reads TGTGCCAGCAGTGAAGACGGGGGGACTGAAGCTTTCTTT. This gives the protein CASSEDGGTEAFF.

This chain uses TRBV19 with TRBJ1-2, with no clear D. The germline CDR1 and CDR2 sequences are LNHDA and SQIVND (reference sequence). V was clipped by 9 bases and J by 4 bases, with 15 bases between them. The CDR3 has 13 residues. The CDR3 coding sequence is TGTGCCAGCCAAATCCAGGCAGGCTATGGCTACACCTTC. Protein: CASQIQAGYGYTF.

The chain links TRBV10-2 to TRBJ2-4; D possibly uses TRBD1 or TRBD2 (5 bases each). Germline V gene lookup returns CDR1 WSHSY and CDR2 SAAADI. Trimming took off 2 bases at V and 0 bases at J, with 8 bases between the two ends. The CDR3 has 15 residues. The chain's CDR3 is CASSEPGTAKNIQYF. CDR3 bases: TGCGCCAGCAGTGAGCCGGGGACAGCCAAAAACATTCAGTACTTC.